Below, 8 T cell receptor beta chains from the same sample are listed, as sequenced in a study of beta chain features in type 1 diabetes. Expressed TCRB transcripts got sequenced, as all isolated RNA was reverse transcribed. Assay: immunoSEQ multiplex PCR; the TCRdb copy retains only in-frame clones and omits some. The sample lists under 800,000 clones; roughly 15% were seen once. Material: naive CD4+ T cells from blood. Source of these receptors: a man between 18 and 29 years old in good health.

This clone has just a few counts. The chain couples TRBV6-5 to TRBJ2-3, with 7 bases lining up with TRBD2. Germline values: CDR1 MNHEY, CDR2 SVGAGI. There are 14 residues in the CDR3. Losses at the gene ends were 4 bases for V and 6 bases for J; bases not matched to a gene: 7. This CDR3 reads CASSFAGEGDTQYF. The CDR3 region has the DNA TGTGCCAGCAGTTTTGCTGGGGAGGGGGATACGCAGTATTTT.

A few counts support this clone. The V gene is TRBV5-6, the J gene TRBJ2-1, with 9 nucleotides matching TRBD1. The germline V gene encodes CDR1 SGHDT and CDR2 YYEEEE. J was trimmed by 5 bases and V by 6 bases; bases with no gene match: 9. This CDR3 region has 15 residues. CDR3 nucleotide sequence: TGTGCCAGCATTCCGCCAGGGACAGGGAACAATGAGCAGTTCTTC. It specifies CASIPPGTGNNEQFF.

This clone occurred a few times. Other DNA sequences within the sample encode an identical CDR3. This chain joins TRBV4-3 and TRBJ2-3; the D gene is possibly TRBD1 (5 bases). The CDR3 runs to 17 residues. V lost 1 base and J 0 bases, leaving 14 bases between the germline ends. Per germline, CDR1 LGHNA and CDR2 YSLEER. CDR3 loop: CASSQGRGQGSTDTQYF. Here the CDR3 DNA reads TGCGCCAGCAGCCAAGGAAGGGGTCAGGGAAGCACAGATACGCAGTATTTT.

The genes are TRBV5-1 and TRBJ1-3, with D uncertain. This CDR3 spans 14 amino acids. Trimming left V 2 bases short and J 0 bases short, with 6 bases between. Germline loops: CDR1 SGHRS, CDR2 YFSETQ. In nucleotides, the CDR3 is TGCGCCAGCAGCTTAGGTTACTCTGGAAACACCATATATTTT. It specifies CASSLGYSGNTIYF.

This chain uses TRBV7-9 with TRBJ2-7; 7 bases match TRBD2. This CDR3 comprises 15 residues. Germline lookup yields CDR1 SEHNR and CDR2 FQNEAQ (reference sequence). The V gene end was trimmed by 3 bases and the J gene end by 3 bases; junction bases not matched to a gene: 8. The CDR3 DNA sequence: TGTGCCAGCAGCTTTTGGGCGGCGGGGGACTACGAGCAGTACTTC. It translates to CASSFWAAGDYEQYF.

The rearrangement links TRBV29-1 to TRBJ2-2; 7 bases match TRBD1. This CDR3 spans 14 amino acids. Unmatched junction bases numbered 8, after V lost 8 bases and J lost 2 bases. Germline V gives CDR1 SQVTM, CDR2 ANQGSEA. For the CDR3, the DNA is TGCAGCACCAGACAGGGACGTAACACCGGGGAGCTGTTTTTT. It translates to CSTRQGRNTGELFF.

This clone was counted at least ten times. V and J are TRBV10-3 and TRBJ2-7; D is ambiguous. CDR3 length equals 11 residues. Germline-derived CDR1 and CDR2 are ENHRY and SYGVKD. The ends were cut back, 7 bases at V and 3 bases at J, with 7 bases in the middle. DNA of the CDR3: TGTGCCATCACGAATTTCTACGAGCAGTACTTC. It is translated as CAITNFYEQYF.

In nucleotides, the CDR3 is TGTGCCATCAGGGGGGCCGGGACAACTAACATTCAGTACTTC. It codes for CAIRGAGTTNIQYF. The gene calls are TRBV10-3 and TRBJ2-4; the D gene is possibly TRBD1 (6 bases). The CDR3 is made up of 14 amino acids. Germline lookup yields CDR1 ENHRY and CDR2 SYGVKD. V lost 6 bases and J 7 bases, leaving 16 bases between the germline ends.